The 18 T cell receptor beta chains presented below share a single source sample, sequenced in a study of beta chain features in type 1 diabetes. Expressed TCRB transcripts were sequenced after all isolated RNA was converted to cDNA. Assay used: immunoSEQ multiplex PCR; TCRdb lists only in-frame clones, some missing. There are some 180,000 clones in the sample; about 13% occur only once, and 0.62% lies in the top ten. The sample consisted of central memory CD4+ T cells from blood. Receptors originate from a woman younger than 35 in good health.

This clone occurred a few times. The chain recombines TRBV27 with TRBJ2-3; tentative D call: TRBD2 (6 bases). In germline, CDR1 is MNHEY, CDR2 SMNVEV (reference sequence). Trimming cost V 2 bases and J 7 bases, with 22 bases left between them. The CDR3 extends over 17 amino acids. The CDR3, as DNA: TGTGCCAGCAGTTTAAGCGTCCAAGCGGAGGGGAGTTATACGCAGTATTTT. Protein: CASSLSVQAEGSYTQYF.

The chain is built from TRBV29-1 and TRBJ1-2; 7 nucleotides match TRBD1. J was trimmed by 8 bases and V by 6 bases; bases with no gene match: 12. This CDR3 has 13 amino acids. CDR1 is SQVTM and CDR2 is ANQGSEA in the germline V gene. CDR3 sequence: CSVRQGVFEGYTF. The CDR3 DNA follows: TGCAGCGTCAGACAGGGTGTCTTTGAAGGCTACACCTTC.

This clone was picked up a small number of times. The chain combines TRBV13 with TRBJ2-1; TRBD2 matches at 10 bases. Germline CDR1 reads PRHDT; CDR2 reads FYEKMQ (reference sequence). V lost 3 bases, J lost 7 bases, and 6 bases stayed unmatched. This CDR3 comprises 15 residues. CDR3 in DNA: TGTGCCAGCAGCTTCTCGGGACTAGCGATAAATGAGCAGTTCTTC. This sequence encodes CASSFSGLAINEQFF.

Concerning this clone: One end of the junction is discordant with germline, which a read error may explain. The CDR3 bases are TGTGCTAGCAGCTTAGGGGCGGGACAGGAGACCCAGTACTTC. It codes for CASSLGAGQETQYF. The chain joins TRBV7-7 to TRBJ2-5, with D possibly being TRBD1 (7 bases). CDR1 and CDR2 (germline): SSHAT, FNYEAQ (reference sequence). The CDR3 spans 14 residues. The whole variable domain, remainder taken from reference TRBV7-7 and TRBJ2-5, is GAGVSQSPRYKVTKRGQDVTLRCDPISSHATLYWYQQALGQGPEFLTYFNYEAQPDKSGLPSDRFSAERPEGSISTLTIQRTEQRDSAMYRCASSLGAGQETQYFGPGTRLLVL.

This clone was detected only a few times. V is TRBV7-2 and J is TRBJ2-5; 7 positions match TRBD2. The CDR3 is 13 residues long. Germline V gene data show CDR1 as SGHTA and CDR2 as FQGNSA. The J segment lost 5 bases and the V segment lost 7 bases, leaving 7 bases of the junction unmatched. The CDR3 DNA follows: TGTGCCAGCAACCCATGGGGGGGGGAGACCCAGTACTTC. Its protein is CASNPWGGETQYF.

The chain has TRBV5-1 and TRBJ2-1; 7 bases fit TRBD1. CDR1 is SGHRS and CDR2 is YFSETQ in the germline V gene. The CDR3 length is 16 residues. V lost 4 bases and J lost 7; bases outside the gene matches: 14. Written as DNA, the CDR3 is TGCGCCAGCAGCCTAAACAGGGGTGGTGGTCAAAATGAGCAGTTCTTC. It is translated as CASSLNRGGGQNEQFF.

V gene TRBV11-2 combines with J gene TRBJ2-7; no clear D gene. The CDR3 has 12 residues. V was clipped by 5 bases and J by 2 bases, with 7 bases between them. Germline CDR1 is SGHAT and CDR2 is FQNNGV. The CDR3 loop reads CASSQTTYEQYF. CDR3 coding DNA: TGTGCCAGCAGCCAAACAACCTACGAGCAGTACTTC.

This clone was observed many times. The CDR3, as DNA: TGTGCCAGCAGCTTACCCGGTGCAGATACGCAGTATTTT. This sequence encodes CASSLPGADTQYF. The chain couples TRBV7-8 to TRBJ2-3, with no clear D. The germline V and J ends were trimmed by 2 bases and 4 bases, with 7 bases remaining between them. Germline-derived CDR1 and CDR2 are SGHVS and FQNEAQ. This CDR3 contains 13 residues.

The V and J genes are TRBV28 and TRBJ1-5, with 8 bases aligning to TRBD1. The CDR3 totals 16 residues. Per germline, CDR1 MDHEN and CDR2 SYDVKM. J lost 2 bases, V lost 7 bases, and 10 bases had no gene match. The CDR3 nucleotides read TGTGCCAGCACCCAGCCGAGGGGACAGGGCAATCAGCCCCAGCATTTT. This sequence encodes CASTQPRGQGNQPQHF.

Only a few counts were recorded for this clone. The CDR3: CATPSAGQETQYF. CDR3 DNA: TGTGCCACCCCGTCGGCGGGCCAAGAGACCCAGTACTTC. The chain links TRBV2 to TRBJ2-5; weak D call: TRBD2 (5 bases). CDR1 and CDR2 (germline): SNHLY, FYNNEI. The CDR3 contains 13 residues. V shed 10 bases and J shed 1 base, with 13 bases lying between them.

The genes are TRBV6-5 and TRBJ2-2, with TRBD1 matching 8 bases. CDR3 length: 14 amino acids. Germline V gives CDR1 MNHEY, CDR2 SVGAGI. Trimming at V came to 6 bases and at J to 3 bases, leaving 3 bases not matched to a gene. The CDR3 loop is CASRKDRDTGELFF. The CDR3 DNA reads as TGTGCCAGCAGAAAGGACAGGGACACCGGGGAGCTGTTTTTT.

Only a few counts were recorded for this clone. The chain uses TRBV15 and TRBJ1-5, with D possibly TRBD1 on 6 matching bases. V gave up 0 bases and J gave up 6 bases, with 12 bases separating them. The germline V gene has CDR1 LNHNV and CDR2 YYDKDF (reference sequence). The CDR3 runs to 15 residues. In DNA, the CDR3 is TGTGCCACCAGCAGAGATCACAGGGATGGTCAGCCCCAGCATTTT. It translates to CATSRDHRDGQPQHF.

The rearrangement uses TRBV7-9 and TRBJ2-6; 10 nucleotides align to TRBD1. The germline V gene has CDR1 SEHNR and CDR2 FQNEAQ (reference sequence). This CDR3 has 18 amino acids. V dropped 5 bases and J dropped 1; count of bases not matched to a gene: 8. CDR3 sequence: CASSARTGGRSGANVLTF. The CDR3 nucleotides read TGTGCCAGCAGCGCCCGGACAGGGGGTCGGTCTGGGGCCAACGTCCTGACTTTC.

This clone showed up just a few times. The chain recombines TRBV7-9 with TRBJ2-1; D is ambiguous. CDR3 length: 12 amino acids. Germline CDR1 and CDR2: SEHNR and FQNEAQ (reference sequence). Trimming removed 5 bases at V and 4 bases at J, with 6 bases between. CDR3 DNA sequence: TGTGCCAGCAGCGTATCTTACAATGAGCAGTTCTTC. Translation gives CASSVSYNEQFF.

The chain links TRBV19 to TRBJ1-1, with 9 bases lining up with TRBD1. The CDR3 is made up of 14 amino acids. V trimming: 6 bases; J trimming: 1 base; junction bases outside the gene matches: 3. CDR1 and CDR2 from the germline V gene are LNHDA and SQIVND (reference sequence). CDR3 sequence: CASSPDRGNTEAFF. The DNA for the CDR3 is TGTGCCAGTAGCCCGGACAGGGGGAACACTGAAGCTTTCTTT.

The CDR3 region is CASSPIDTGSNYGYTF. The CDR3 DNA reads as TGTGCCAGCTCCCCAATAGACACAGGGTCTAACTATGGCTACACCTTC. The rearrangement links TRBV18 to TRBJ1-2, with a possible D match to TRBD1 (6 bases). With 6 bases removed from V and 0 bases from J, the gap between germline ends came to 17 bases. The CDR3 covers 16 residues. Germline values: CDR1 KGHSH, CDR2 LQKENI.

This clone was observed a few times. The chain is built from TRBV5-1 and TRBJ2-1; 7 nucleotides line up with TRBD2. CDR1 SGHRS and CDR2 YFSETQ come from the germline V gene. Trimming removed 0 bases from V and 7 bases from J; junction bases left unmatched: 10. The CDR3 loop spans 16 amino acids. CDR3 coding DNA: TGCGCCAGCAGCTTGGCGGTTGGAGTGCGGGGGAATGAGCAGTTCTTC. Residues: CASSLAVGVRGNEQFF.

This clone has more than one count but fewer than ten. The chain uses TRBV30 and TRBJ2-7; 9 bases are shared with TRBD2. The junction had 13 bases not matched to a gene; V was cut back by 3 bases and J by 7 bases. CDR1 and CDR2 (germline): GTSNPN, SVGIG (reference sequence). This CDR3 is 15 amino acids long. The CDR3 protein is CAWRLPSGTFREQYF. The CDR3, as DNA: TGTGCCTGGAGGCTTCCTAGCGGGACCTTCCGAGAGCAGTACTTC.